A single sample is the source of the 28 T cell receptor beta chains below, sequenced in a study of blood T cell repertoires in COVID-19. The method was immunoSEQ multiplex PCR; TCRdb's version includes in-frame clones alone and lacks a portion of them. This table has hundreds of thousands of clones, about four fifths appearing once. Sequencing was done on a sample of peripheral blood. The origin of the receptors is a man aged 80 or over with acute or convalescent COVID-19.

The rearrangement joins TRBV5-1 to TRBJ1-2, with D unresolved. The CDR3 is 11 residues long. Trimming removed 4 bases at V and 7 bases at J, with 8 bases between. Germline CDR1 SGHRS, CDR2 YFSETQ. CDR3 region: CASSQGSGYTF. CDR3 nucleotide sequence: TGCGCCAGCAGCCAAGGGAGTGGCTACACCTTC.

The chain has TRBV6-5 and TRBJ2-7; 9 nucleotides align to TRBD1. Losses at the gene ends were 6 bases for V and 3 bases for J; bases not matched to a gene: 9. The germline CDR1 and CDR2 sequences are MNHEY and SVGAGI. This CDR3 comprises 15 residues. Here the CDR3 reads CASRATGGSGYEQYF. The DNA for the CDR3 is TGTGCCAGCAGGGCAACAGGGGGCTCGGGCTACGAGCAGTACTTC.

V is TRBV24-1 and J is TRBJ2-7; 8 bases match TRBD2. The CDR3 covers 16 residues. Germline V gene data show CDR1 as KGHDR and CDR2 as SFDVKD. V was clipped by 3 bases and J by 3 bases; unmatched bases: 9. This chain's CDR3 is CATSDAGRADIYEQYF. CDR3 nucleotides: TGTGCCACCAGTGATGCCGGGAGGGCAGATATCTACGAGCAGTACTTC.

V usage is TRBV2 and J usage is TRBJ2-5; 10 nucleotides match TRBD1. Germline V gives CDR1 SNHLY, CDR2 FYNNEI. V shed 3 bases, J shed 2 bases, and the junction held 0 bases outside the gene matches. This CDR3 has 14 amino acids. CDR3 region: CASSEDRGQETQYF. CDR3 bases: TGTGCCAGCAGTGAGGACAGGGGGCAAGAGACCCAGTACTTC.

The V call is TRBV6-6, the J call TRBJ1-1; perhaps TRBD1 as D (5 bases). The ends were cut back, 5 bases at V and 10 bases at J, with 11 bases in the middle. CDR1 is MNHNY, CDR2 SVGAGI, per germline (reference sequence). CDR3 length: 11 residues. For the CDR3, the DNA is TGTGCCAGCAGTATCAGGGTGCGAGCTTTCTTT. Translating it yields CASSIRVRAFF.

This clone was seen a few times. This chain joins TRBV6-2 or TRBV6-3 and TRBJ2-1; 8 bases are shared with TRBD1. CDR3 length: 16 amino acids. Losses at the gene ends were 2 bases for V and 5 bases for J; bases not matched to a gene: 8. From germline, CDR1 is MNHEY and CDR2 SVGEGT. This chain's CDR3 is CASSYLTGDPHNEQFF. In DNA, the CDR3 is TGTGCCAGCAGTTACCTGACAGGGGATCCCCACAATGAGCAGTTCTTC.

The chain combines TRBV28 with TRBJ2-1; tentative D call: TRBD1 (6 bases). Per the germline V gene, CDR1 is MDHEN and CDR2 is SYDVKM. V was trimmed by 9 bases and J by 3 bases, leaving 15 bases between them. The CDR3 length is 14 residues. CDR3 nucleotides: TGTGCCAGTTCCCCAAGGGGGTACTACAATGAGCAGTTCTTC. This gives the protein CASSPRGYYNEQFF.

The chain links TRBV28 to TRBJ1-5; D uncertain. CDR3 length: 15 residues. CDR1 and CDR2 (germline): MDHEN, SYDVKM. The V and J ends lost 5 bases and 0 bases respectively, with 11 bases between them. The CDR3 nucleotides read TGTGCCAGCAGTCTAGCTAGAGATAGCAATCAGCCCCAGCATTTT. It specifies CASSLARDSNQPQHF.

The chain carries TRBV6-1 and TRBJ2-3; TRBD1 matches at 7 bases. The CDR3 spans 17 residues. Germline V lookup: CDR1 MNHNS, CDR2 SASEGT. J was trimmed by 2 bases and V by 2 bases; bases with no gene match: 10. In nucleotides, the CDR3 is TGTGCCAGCAGTGAATTGGACAGGCGCCCTTCCACAGATACGCAGTATTTT. Translating gives CASSELDRRPSTDTQYF.

CDR3 region: CASRRTGGSYEQYF. CDR3 coding DNA: TGTGCCAGCAGGCGAACAGGGGGCTCCTACGAGCAGTACTTC. The chain employs TRBV5-4 and TRBJ2-7; 8 bases match TRBD1. The CDR3 is 14 amino acids. The V gene's germline CDR1 is SGHNT and CDR2 YYREEE (reference sequence). The junction had 4 bases not matched to a gene; V was cut back by 5 bases and J by 0 bases.

The V call is TRBV7-9, the J call TRBJ2-1, with D possibly being TRBD1 (5 bases). In germline, CDR1 is SEHNR, CDR2 FQNEAQ (reference sequence). Trimming took 1 base from V and 1 from J, leaving 5 bases between them. CDR3 length equals 14 residues. CDR3 nucleotides: TGTGCCAGCAGCTTAGAGGGGTCCTACAATGAGCAGTTCTTC. The encoded protein is CASSLEGSYNEQFF. The full variable domain, its missing parts supplied by reference TRBV7-9 and TRBJ2-1, is DTGVSQNPRHKITKRGQNVTFRCDPISEHNRLYWYRQTLGQGPEFLTYFQNEAQLEKSRLLSDRFSAERPKGSFSTLEIQRTEQGDSAMYLCASSLEGSYNEQFFGPGTRLTVL.

The chain couples TRBV5-5 to TRBJ2-7; 7 bases match TRBD1. With 1 base clipped from V and 3 bases from J, the junction kept 7 bases outside the gene matches. CDR1 and CDR2 from the germline V gene are SGHKS and YYEKEE (reference sequence). There are 15 residues in the CDR3. Here the CDR3 reads CASSLQGQLNYEQYF. As DNA, the CDR3 is TGTGCCAGCAGCTTGCAGGGACAGTTAAACTACGAGCAGTACTTC.

This chain uses TRBV29-1 with TRBJ2-1, with 11 bases aligning to TRBD2. Germline V gene lookup returns CDR1 SQVTM and CDR2 ANQGSEA. The CDR3 contains 15 residues. J was trimmed by 5 bases and V by 4 bases; bases with no gene match: 7. CDR3 loop: CSVVPGTSGHNEQFF. DNA of the CDR3: TGCAGCGTTGTTCCCGGGACTAGCGGCCACAATGAGCAGTTCTTC.

The V call is TRBV7-8, the J call TRBJ2-2, with a tentative D call TRBD1 (6 bases). Germline V gene sequence: CDR1 SGHVS, CDR2 FQNEAQ. V dropped 6 bases and J dropped 7 bases, with 21 bases sitting between them. This CDR3 is built from 16 residues. CDR3 in DNA: TGTGCCAGCAGTCAAGTGAGACAGGACGTCGGCGGGGAGCTGTTTTTT. This translates into CASSQVRQDVGGELFF.

Comment on this clone: One end of the junction is discordant with germline, which a read error may explain. The chain carries TRBV28 and TRBJ1-2; D is possibly TRBD1 (6 bases). CDR3 length equals 14 residues. Germline assignment: CDR1 MDHEN and CDR2 SYDVKM. CDR3 protein: CASRLSTGYPGYTF. DNA of the CDR3: TGTGCCAGCAGATTATCCACAGGGTACCCTGGCTACACCTTC.

This clone has just one count. The chain joins TRBV7-9 to TRBJ2-7, with TRBD1 matching 8 bases. The germline V gene encodes CDR1 SEHNR and CDR2 FQNEAQ (reference sequence). Unmatched junction bases numbered 7, after V lost 7 bases and J lost 2 bases. This CDR3 is built from 14 residues. In nucleotides, the CDR3 is TGTGCCAGCATCTCAGGGGGCCTGGCCTACGAGCAGTACTTC. This codes for CASISGGLAYEQYF.

This chain joins TRBV25-1 and TRBJ1-4; 7 positions agree with TRBD1. The CDR3 has 14 amino acids. Unmatched junction bases numbered 11, after V lost 8 bases and J lost 8 bases. CDR1 and CDR2 from the germline V gene are MGHDK and SYGVNS. The CDR3 DNA sequence: TGTGCCAGCGGGGAAACAGGGGTAGGCGAAAAACTGTTTTTT. Encoded protein: CASGETGVGEKLFF. Full variable domain (remainder filled in from reference TRBV25-1 and TRBJ1-4): EADIYQTPRYLVIGTGKKITLECSQTMGHDKMYWYQQDPGMELHLIHYSYGVNSTEKGDLSSESTVSRIRTEHFPLTLESARPSHTSQYLCASGETGVGEKLFFGSGTQLSVL.

V usage is TRBV7-9 and J usage is TRBJ1-6; D possibly corresponds to TRBD1 (5 bases). CDR1 is SEHNR, CDR2 FQNEAQ, per germline (reference sequence). CDR3 size: 14 residues. The ends were cut back, 5 bases at V and 11 bases at J, with 16 bases in the middle. The CDR3 sequence: CASSVDSLWAPLHF. Written as DNA, the CDR3 is TGTGCCAGCAGCGTTGACAGCCTTTGGGCACCCCTCCACTTT. Variable domain in full (rest from reference TRBV7-9 and TRBJ1-6): DTGVSQNPRHKITKRGQNVTFRCDPISEHNRLYWYRQTLGQGPEFLTYFQNEAQLEKSRLLSDRFSAERPKGSFSTLEIQRTEQGDSAMYLCASSVDSLWAPLHFGNGTRLTVT.

This chain connects TRBV5-5 to TRBJ1-2, with D uncertain. This CDR3 has 14 amino acids. V lost 0 bases to trimming and J lost 0 bases, with 6 bases between them. In germline, CDR1 is SGHKS, CDR2 YYEKEE (reference sequence). CDR3 protein: CASSLDGANYGYTF. The CDR3 nucleotides are TGTGCCAGCAGCTTGGACGGAGCTAACTATGGCTACACCTTC.

This clone was found a few times. The chain combines TRBV7-8 with TRBJ1-5, with 7 bases identical to TRBD1. Losses at the gene ends were 1 base for V and 7 bases for J; bases not matched to a gene: 4. The germline V gene encodes CDR1 SGHVS and CDR2 FQNEAQ. CDR3 size: 14 residues. The CDR3 protein is CASSLGTGRQPQHF. The CDR3, as DNA: TGTGCCAGCAGCTTAGGGACAGGAAGGCAGCCCCAGCATTTT.

The chain links TRBV11-2 to TRBJ2-6; 12 bases line up with TRBD1. With 5 bases clipped from V and 4 bases from J, the junction kept 6 bases outside the gene matches. The CDR3 covers 17 residues. Germline V gene lookup returns CDR1 SGHAT and CDR2 FQNNGV. CDR3 residues: CASSPRDRGPGANVLTF. In DNA, the CDR3 is TGTGCCAGCAGCCCACGGGACAGGGGGCCCGGGGCCAACGTCCTGACTTTC.

CDR3 coding DNA: TGTGCCAGCAGACCCGACAGGGGGAGCCCCTACGAGCAGTACTTC. Translated: CASRPDRGSPYEQYF. This chain uses TRBV6-6 with TRBJ2-7; 9 nucleotides line up with TRBD1. With V trimmed by 6 bases and J by 2 bases, 8 bases remained unmatched. The germline gives CDR1 MNHNY, CDR2 SVGAGI (reference sequence). The CDR3 runs to 15 residues.

The genes are TRBV12-3 or TRBV12-4 and TRBJ2-7, with unresolved D. V was pared by 2 bases and J by 3 bases, with 8 bases between. This CDR3 spans 13 amino acids. The CDR3 DNA sequence: TGTGCCAGCAGTTTAAACAGATACTACGAGCAGTACTTC. Its translation is CASSLNRYYEQYF.

This clone has just one count. The rearrangement joins TRBV5-1 to TRBJ2-3; 12 nucleotides line up with TRBD1. The junction had 5 bases not matched to a gene; V was cut back by 6 bases and J by 6 bases. The V gene's germline CDR1 is SGHRS and CDR2 YFSETQ. The CDR3 has 14 residues. The CDR3 is CASNRGTGGDTQYF. For the CDR3, the DNA is TGCGCCAGCAACAGGGGGACAGGGGGCGATACGCAGTATTTT.

V is TRBV5-1 and J is TRBJ2-2; 10 nucleotides agree with TRBD1. CDR3 length: 18 amino acids. CDR1 SGHRS and CDR2 YFSETQ come from the germline V gene. V trimming: 5 bases; J trimming: 0 bases; junction bases outside the gene matches: 10. As DNA, the CDR3 is TGCGCCAGCAGTGGAATTTTGGGACAGGGGACGAACACCGGGGAGCTGTTTTTT. Encoded protein: CASSGILGQGTNTGELFF.

The chain has TRBV19 and TRBJ1-1; 7 positions agree with TRBD1. CDR3 length: 13 residues. Trimming at V came to 7 bases and at J to 8 bases, leaving 10 bases not matched to a gene. Germline-derived CDR1 and CDR2 are LNHDA and SQIVND (reference sequence). CDR3 residues: CASKIWAGQEAFF. The CDR3 DNA sequence: TGTGCCAGTAAGATTTGGGCGGGACAGGAAGCTTTCTTT.

V usage is TRBV28 and J usage is TRBJ2-4; TRBD1 is a possible D gene (6 bases). From germline, CDR1 is MDHEN and CDR2 SYDVKM. The V and J ends lost 4 bases and 1 base respectively, with 17 bases between them. The CDR3 extends over 17 amino acids. The CDR3 nucleotides read TGTGCCAGCAGTTCTTCCCAGGGGTACAGGGCCAAAAACATTCAGTACTTC. Translating gives CASSSSQGYRAKNIQYF.

The chain uses TRBV10-1 and TRBJ1-4; D possibly corresponds to TRBD1 (5 bases). Trimming removed 10 bases from V and 0 bases from J, with 15 bases in between. The CDR3 length is 15 residues. Germline V gives CDR1 WNHNN, CDR2 SYGVQD (reference sequence). CDR3 bases: TGCGCCACCAGCGGGGGACCTTCAACTAATGAAAAACTGTTTTTT. Translation: CATSGGPSTNEKLFF.